Sequencing of this T cell receptor (beta chain) was carried out in a study of T cells after yellow fever vaccination (dated by TCRdb to about 2019). Looking at the study overall: The SMART-Seq v4 Ultra Low Input RNA kit was used to prepare libraries from fractions with low cell numbers. Bulk PBMC replicates and cell subsets were isolated from blood drawn at multiple timepoints before and after both primary and secondary immunization. To track T-cell clones before and after primary and booster YFV17D yellow fever vaccination, bulk TCR alpha and beta repertoires were sequenced longitudinally. Two healthy male donors, one aged 18 to 29 and one aged 30 to 39 years, were included in the cohort.

This clonotype was found many times. The antigen this receptor binds is unknown. Base qualities are not recorded, but no much larger clone differs from it by a single base. The treatment or condition label, as the study defines it: live attenuated yellow fever vaccine strain. At each blood-draw timepoint, two biological replicates of bulk PBMCs were obtained. PBMCs were isolated from peripheral blood using a standard Ficoll-Paque protocol. RNA was extracted with TriZol from bulk PBMCs, CD4 and CD8 fractions, and dextramer-positive and dextramer-negative fractions. Here is what the overall study found, with its caveats: Most clones expanded after primary vaccination (about 96% of CD4 and 80% to 90% of CD8) were re-detected after the booster, suggesting that broad memory maintenance occurred. A small fraction of clonotypes showed up in both the CD4 and CD8 compartments, probably as a result of convergent recombination. Computational filtering was required because FACS-sorted repertoires could contain abundant contaminating clonotypes from the bulk population. Because the study included only a couple of donors, the extent to which the findings can be generalized is limited. The secondary T-cell response was found to be weaker but faster than the primary response, with a peak reached on day 5 rather than on day 15.

TCR cDNA was synthesized by 5'RACE template switching, which introduced a universal primer site and unique molecular identifiers. Priming of cDNA synthesis was performed from both the TCR alpha and TCR beta constant segments. Libraries were amplified in two PCR steps, with sample barcodes and sequencing adapters added in the second step. Sequencing of libraries was done on Illumina HiSeq 2500 (2x100 bp) or NovaSeq (2x150 bp). As for the original processing: Reads were demultiplexed and collapsed into UMI consensus sequences with MIGEC, and V(D)J alignment was performed with MiXCR. Vaccine-responding clonotypes were identified with edgeR using replicate PBMC samples, with FDR below 0.01 and a log2 fold change above 5 up to day 15 being required. CD4 or CD8 identity was assigned to each bulk clonotype according to whether the clonotype was present at higher abundance in the sequenced CD4 repertoire or the sequenced CD8 repertoire. TCRdb ran its own pipeline on the public reads, namely fastp trimming at Q25 and MiXCR clone calling, and kept in-frame beta chains. One record per CDR3 amino acid sequence lists the most common genes and DNA. What appears here as the V and J calls and clone size reflects TCRdb's work, not the paper's. The sample table contains 500,000 to 650,000 distinct CDR3 sequences; only one count was recorded for about 12% of them. About 15% of the sample belongs to the ten largest clones.

V lost 4 bases and J lost 5 bases, and the count of bases not matched to a germline gene is 5. The CDR3 runs 13 amino acids, cysteine and phenylalanine included. The DNA shown is the 39-base CDR3, in frame from base 1. The germline V gene provides CDR1 SGHRS and CDR2 YFSETQ. This specimen was PBMCs, taken on the day of the yellow fever booster vaccination. The receptor comes from a man aged 25 to 45 who received the YFV17D yellow fever vaccine. Rearrangement joined TRBV5-1 to TRBJ2-5; the central 7 bases match TRBD1. The base sequence is TGCGCCAGCAGCCAAACAGGGGAGGAGACCCAGTACTTC. This gives the protein CASSQTGEETQYF.